What follows describes a single T cell receptor beta chain. These data are taken from a study of sequential checkpoint blockade in melanoma. Clones were read by immunoSEQ multiplex PCR, and TCRdb kept only the in-frame ones, dropping some. Among about 9,600 clones listed, around 24% were seen once. Stated treatment: randomized to nivolumab then ipilimumab (arm A) or the reverse (arm B). The sequenced sample was tumor tissue (inferred from file names), obtained from a patient given nivolumab and ipilimumab in sequence. This clonotype originated in a human donor with melanoma.

Here the CDR3 DNA reads TGTGCCAGCAGCTTACCCAGGGGAACGATGAACACTGAAGCTTTCTTT. This gives the protein CASSLPRGTMNTEAFF. The genes are TRBV11-3 and TRBJ1-1, with D perhaps TRBD1 (6 bases). V lost 2 bases to trimming and J lost 0 bases, with 13 bases between them. Germline lookup yields CDR1 SGHNT and CDR2 YENEEA. The CDR3 is made up of 16 amino acids.